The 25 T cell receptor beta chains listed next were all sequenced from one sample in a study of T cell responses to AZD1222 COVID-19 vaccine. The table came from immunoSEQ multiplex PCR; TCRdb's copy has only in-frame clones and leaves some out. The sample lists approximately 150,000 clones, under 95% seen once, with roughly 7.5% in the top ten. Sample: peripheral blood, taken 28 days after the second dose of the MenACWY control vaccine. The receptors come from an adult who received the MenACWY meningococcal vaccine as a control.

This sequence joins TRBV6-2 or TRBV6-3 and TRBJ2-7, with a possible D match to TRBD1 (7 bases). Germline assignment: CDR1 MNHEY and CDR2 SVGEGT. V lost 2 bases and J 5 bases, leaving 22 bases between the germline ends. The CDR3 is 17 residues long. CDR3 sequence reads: CASSYPELQGTANEQYF. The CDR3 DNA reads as TGTGCCAGCAGTTACCCAGAGTTACAGGGGACTGCAAACGAGCAGTACTTC.

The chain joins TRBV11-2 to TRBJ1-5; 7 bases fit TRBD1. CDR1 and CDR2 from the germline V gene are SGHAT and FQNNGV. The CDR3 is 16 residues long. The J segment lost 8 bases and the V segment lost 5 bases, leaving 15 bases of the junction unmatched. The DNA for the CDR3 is TGTGCCAGCAGCATAAAGCCCACAGGGGACGTTAAGCCCCAGCATTTT. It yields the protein CASSIKPTGDVKPQHF.

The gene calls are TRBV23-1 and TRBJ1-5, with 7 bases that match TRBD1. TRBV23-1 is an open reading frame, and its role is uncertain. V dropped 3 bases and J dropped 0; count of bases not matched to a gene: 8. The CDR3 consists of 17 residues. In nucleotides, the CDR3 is TGCGCCAGCAGTCAGCGACAGGGCCGTTATAGCAATCAGCCCCAGCATTTT. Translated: CASSQRQGRYSNQPQHF.

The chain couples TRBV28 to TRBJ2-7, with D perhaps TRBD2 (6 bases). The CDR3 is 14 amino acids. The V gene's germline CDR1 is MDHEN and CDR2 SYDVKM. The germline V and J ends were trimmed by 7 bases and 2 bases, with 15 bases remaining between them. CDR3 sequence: CASIRAGSTYEQYF. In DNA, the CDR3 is TGTGCCAGCATCCGCGCGGGATCAACCTACGAGCAGTACTTC.

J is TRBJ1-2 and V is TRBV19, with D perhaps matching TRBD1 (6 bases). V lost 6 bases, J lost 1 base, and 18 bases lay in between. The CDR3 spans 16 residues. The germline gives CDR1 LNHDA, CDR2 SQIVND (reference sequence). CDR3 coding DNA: TGTGCCAGTAGAAACCCCGGACAGAATCTTAACTATGGCTACACCTTC. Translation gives CASRNPGQNLNYGYTF. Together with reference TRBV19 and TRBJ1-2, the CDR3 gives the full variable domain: DGGITQSPKYLFRKEGQNVTLSCEQNLNHDAMYWYRQDPGQGLRLIYYSQIVNDFQKGDIAEGYSVSREKKESFPLTVTSAQKNPTAFYLCASRNPGQNLNYGYTFGSGTRLTVV.

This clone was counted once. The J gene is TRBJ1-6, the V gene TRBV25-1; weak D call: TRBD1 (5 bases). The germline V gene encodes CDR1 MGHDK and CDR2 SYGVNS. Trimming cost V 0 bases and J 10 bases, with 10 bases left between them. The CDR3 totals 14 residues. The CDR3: CASSEYWDGSPLHF. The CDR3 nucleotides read TGTGCCAGCAGTGAATATTGGGACGGGTCACCCCTCCACTTT.

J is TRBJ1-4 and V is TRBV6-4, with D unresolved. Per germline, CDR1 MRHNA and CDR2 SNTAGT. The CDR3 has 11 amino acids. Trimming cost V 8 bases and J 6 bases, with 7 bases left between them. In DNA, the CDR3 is TGTGCCAGCTCAGGTTATGAAAAACTGTTTTTT. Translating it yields CASSGYEKLFF.

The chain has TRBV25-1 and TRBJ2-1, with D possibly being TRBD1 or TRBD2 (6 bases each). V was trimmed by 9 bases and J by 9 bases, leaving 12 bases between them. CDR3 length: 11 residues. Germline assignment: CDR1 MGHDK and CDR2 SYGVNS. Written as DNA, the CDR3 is TGTGCCAGTCAAGGGGGGTTTGAGCAGTTCTTC. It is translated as CASQGGFEQFF.

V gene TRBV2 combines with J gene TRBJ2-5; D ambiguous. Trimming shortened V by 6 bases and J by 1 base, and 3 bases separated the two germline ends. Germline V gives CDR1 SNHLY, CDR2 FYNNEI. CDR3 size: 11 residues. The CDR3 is CASSAQETQYF. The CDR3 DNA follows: TGTGCCAGCAGCGCCCAAGAGACCCAGTACTTC. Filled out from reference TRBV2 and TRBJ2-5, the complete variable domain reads EPEVTQTPSHQVTQMGQEVILRCVPISNHLYFYWYRQILGQKVEFLVSFYNNEISEKSEIFDDQFSVERPDGSNFTLKIRSTKLEDSAMYFCASSAQETQYFGPGTRLLVL.

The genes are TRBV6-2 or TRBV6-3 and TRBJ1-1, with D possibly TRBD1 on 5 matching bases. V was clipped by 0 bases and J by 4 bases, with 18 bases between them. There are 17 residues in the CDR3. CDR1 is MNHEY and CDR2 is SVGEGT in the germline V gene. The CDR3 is CASSYSLGAPPATEAFF. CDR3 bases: TGTGCCAGCAGTTACTCGTTAGGGGCCCCGCCGGCCACTGAAGCTTTCTTT.

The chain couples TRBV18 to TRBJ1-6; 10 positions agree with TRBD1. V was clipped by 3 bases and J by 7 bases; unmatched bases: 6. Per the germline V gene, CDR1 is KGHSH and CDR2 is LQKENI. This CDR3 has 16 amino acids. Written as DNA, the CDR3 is TGTGCCAGCTCACCTACCCTGGACAGGGGGAATTCACCCCTCCACTTT. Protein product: CASSPTLDRGNSPLHF.

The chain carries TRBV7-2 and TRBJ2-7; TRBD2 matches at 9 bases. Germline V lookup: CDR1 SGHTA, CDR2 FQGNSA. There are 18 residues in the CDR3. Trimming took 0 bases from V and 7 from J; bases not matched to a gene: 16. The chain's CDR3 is CASSLAGTSSPMVGEQYF. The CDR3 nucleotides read TGTGCCAGCAGCTTAGCAGGGACTAGCTCCCCCATGGTTGGGGAGCAGTACTTC.

The CDR3 DNA reads as TGTGCCAGCGGGGGTCCGGGTTCCACAGATACGCAGTATTTT. It encodes CASGGPGSTDTQYF. The chain carries TRBV28 and TRBJ2-3, with D possibly being TRBD1 or TRBD2 (5 bases each). CDR3 length: 14 residues. CDR1 MDHEN and CDR2 SYDVKM come from the germline V gene. V dropped 8 bases and J dropped 2 bases, with 14 bases sitting between them.

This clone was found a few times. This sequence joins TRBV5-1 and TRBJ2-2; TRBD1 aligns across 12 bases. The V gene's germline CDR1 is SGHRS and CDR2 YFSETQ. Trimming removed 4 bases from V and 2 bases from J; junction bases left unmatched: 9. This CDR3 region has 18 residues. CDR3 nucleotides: TGCGCCAGCAGCCCGGGACAGGGGGCGGCGGATAACACCGGGGAGCTGTTTTTT. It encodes CASSPGQGAADNTGELFF.

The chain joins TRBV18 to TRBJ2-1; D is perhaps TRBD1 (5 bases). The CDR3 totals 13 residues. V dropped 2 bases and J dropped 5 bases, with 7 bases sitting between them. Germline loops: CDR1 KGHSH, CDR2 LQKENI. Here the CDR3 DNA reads TGTGCCAGCTCACCAGACAGCCACAATGAGCAGTTCTTC. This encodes CASSPDSHNEQFF.

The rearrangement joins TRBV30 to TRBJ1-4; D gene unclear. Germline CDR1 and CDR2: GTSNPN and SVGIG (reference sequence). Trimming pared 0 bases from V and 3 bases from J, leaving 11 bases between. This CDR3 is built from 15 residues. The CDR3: CAWSVLGQANEKLFF. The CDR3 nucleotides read TGTGCCTGGAGTGTTTTGGGCCAGGCTAATGAAAAACTGTTTTTT.

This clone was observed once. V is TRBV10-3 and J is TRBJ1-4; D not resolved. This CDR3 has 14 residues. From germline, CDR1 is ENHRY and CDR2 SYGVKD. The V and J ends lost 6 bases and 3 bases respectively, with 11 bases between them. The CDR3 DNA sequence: TGTGCCATCAGCCCGGGAGGACCTAATGAAAAACTGTTTTTT. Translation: CAISPGGPNEKLFF.

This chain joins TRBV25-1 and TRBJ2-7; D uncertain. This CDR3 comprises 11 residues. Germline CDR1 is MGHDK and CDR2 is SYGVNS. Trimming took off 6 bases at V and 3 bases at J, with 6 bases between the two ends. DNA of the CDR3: TGTGCCAGCAGGGCCCACTACGAGCAGTACTTC. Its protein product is CASRAHYEQYF.

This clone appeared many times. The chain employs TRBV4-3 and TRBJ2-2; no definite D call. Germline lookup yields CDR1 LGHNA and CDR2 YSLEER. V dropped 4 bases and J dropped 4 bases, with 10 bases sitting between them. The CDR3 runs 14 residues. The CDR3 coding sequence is TGCGCCAGCAGCCCCTCCCGAGGCACCGGGGAGCTGTTTTTT. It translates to CASSPSRGTGELFF.

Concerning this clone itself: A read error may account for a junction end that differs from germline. The CDR3 region is CASSGFVDARSGNTIYF. The CDR3 DNA is TGTGCTAGCAGCGGGTTCGTGGACGCTCGCTCTGGAAACACCATATATTTT. The chain couples TRBV7-7 to TRBJ1-3; no clear D gene. The CDR3 covers 17 residues. Per the germline V gene, CDR1 is SSHAT and CDR2 is FNYEAQ (reference sequence).

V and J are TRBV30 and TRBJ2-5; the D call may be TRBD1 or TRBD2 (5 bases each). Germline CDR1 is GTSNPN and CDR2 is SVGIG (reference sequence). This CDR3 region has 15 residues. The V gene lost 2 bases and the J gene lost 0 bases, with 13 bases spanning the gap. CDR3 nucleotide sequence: TGTGCCTGGAGTAAGGGACCAGGGTACCAAGAGACCCAGTACTTC. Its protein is CAWSKGPGYQETQYF.

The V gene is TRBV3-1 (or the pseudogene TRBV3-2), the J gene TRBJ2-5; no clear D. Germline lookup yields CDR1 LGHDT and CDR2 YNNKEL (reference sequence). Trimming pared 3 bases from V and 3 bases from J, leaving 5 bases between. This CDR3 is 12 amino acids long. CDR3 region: CASSHGEETQYF. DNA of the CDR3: TGTGCCAGCAGCCACGGTGAAGAGACCCAGTACTTC.

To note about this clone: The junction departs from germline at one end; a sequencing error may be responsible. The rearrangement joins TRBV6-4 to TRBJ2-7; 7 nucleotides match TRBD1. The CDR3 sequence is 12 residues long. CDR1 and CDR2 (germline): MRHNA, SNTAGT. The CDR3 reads CTDRVHTYEQYF. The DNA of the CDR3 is TGCACCGACAGGGTCCATACCTACGAGCAGTACTTC.

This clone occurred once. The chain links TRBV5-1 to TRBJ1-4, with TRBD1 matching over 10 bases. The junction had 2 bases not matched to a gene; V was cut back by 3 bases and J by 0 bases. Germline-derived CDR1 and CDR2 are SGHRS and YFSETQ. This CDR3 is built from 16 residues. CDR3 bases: TGCGCCAGCAGCTCGGGGACAGGGGCAACTAATGAAAAACTGTTTTTT. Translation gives CASSSGTGATNEKLFF. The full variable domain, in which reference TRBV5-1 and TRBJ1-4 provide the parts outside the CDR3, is KAGVTQTPRYLIKTRGQQVTLSCSPISGHRSVSWYQQTPGQGLQFLFEYFSETQRNKGNFPGRFSGRQFSNSRSEMNVSTLELGDSALYLCASSSGTGATNEKLFFGSGTQLSVL.

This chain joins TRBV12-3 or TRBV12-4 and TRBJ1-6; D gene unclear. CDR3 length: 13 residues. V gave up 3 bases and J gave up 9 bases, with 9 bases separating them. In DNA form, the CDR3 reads TGTGCCAGCAGTTTTTCCCGGGGTTCACCCCTCCACTTT. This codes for CASSFSRGSPLHF.